A selection of T cell receptor beta chains follows, all from one sample in a study of cytomegalovirus exposure and HLA in healthy donors. TCRdb keeps only in-frame clones here, not all; method: immunoSEQ multiplex PCR. The data hold 150,000 to 200,000 clones, with around 86% observed a single time. The sample taken for sequencing was PBMCs. The receptors were gathered from a human donor in good health. Each CDR3 is given with its conserved first and last residue. A D gene is named only where the DNA matches it firmly. Not all rows give a size; the values are once, few, many and, for expanded clones, a class.

d_gene: -
j_gene: TRBJ1-1
abundance: -
v_gene: TRBV10-3
CDR3nt: TGTGCCATCACCAATAGGTCGCGGGGGAACACTGAAGCTTTCTTT
CDR3aa: CAITNRSRGNTEAFF

d_gene: -
j_gene: TRBJ1-2
abundance: -
v_gene: TRBV2
CDR3nt: TGTGCCAGCAGTGAGTCAGGGTATGGCTACACCTTC
CDR3aa: CASSESGYGYTF

d_gene: TRBD1
j_gene: TRBJ1-4
abundance: few
v_gene: TRBV4-2
CDR3nt: TGTGCCAGCAGCCAAGAAGAGGGACAGGTCAATGAAAAACTGTTTTTT
CDR3aa: CASSQEEGQVNEKLFF

d_gene: -
j_gene: TRBJ2-7
abundance: -
v_gene: TRBV2
CDR3nt: TGTGCCAGCAGTGAAAGTAGCTACGAGCAGTACTTC
CDR3aa: CASSESSYEQYF

d_gene: -
j_gene: TRBJ2-7
abundance: -
v_gene: TRBV29-1
CDR3nt: TGCAGCGTGGATACTAGCAGCGAGCAGTACTTC
CDR3aa: CSVDTSSEQYF

d_gene: -
j_gene: TRBJ2-5
abundance: -
v_gene: TRBV5-4
CDR3nt: TGTGCCAGCAGCGAGGGACTGGGGGACCAAGAGACCCAGTACTTC
CDR3aa: CASSEGLGDQETQYF

d_gene: TRBD2
j_gene: TRBJ2-5
abundance: -
v_gene: TRBV2
CDR3nt: TGTGCCAGCAGTTCCAGCGGGGGGAGAGGGGAGACCCAGTACTTC
CDR3aa: CASSSSGGRGETQYF

d_gene: TRBD1
j_gene: TRBJ2-7
abundance: -
v_gene: TRBV4-3
CDR3nt: TGCGCCAGCAGCTACGGGACAGCGAATTTTGACGAGCAGTACTTC
CDR3aa: CASSYGTANFDEQYF

d_gene: -
j_gene: TRBJ1-1
abundance: -
v_gene: TRBV6-6
CDR3nt: TGTGCCAGCAGTAGGGGGGGGATGAACACTGAAGCTTTCTTT
CDR3aa: CASSRGGMNTEAFF

d_gene: -
j_gene: TRBJ1-4
abundance: -
v_gene: TRBV14
CDR3nt: TGTGCCAGCAGCCAAGCGAGGAAACTGTTTTTT
CDR3aa: CASSQARKLFF

d_gene: TRBD1
j_gene: TRBJ1-2
abundance: -
v_gene: TRBV6-1
CDR3nt: TGTGCCAGCAGTGACGGGACAGGGGATGGCTACACCTTC
CDR3aa: CASSDGTGDGYTF

d_gene: TRBD1
j_gene: TRBJ1-1
abundance: -
v_gene: TRBV12-5
CDR3nt: TGTGCTGGTGGTTTGGGCGGACAGGGGTACACTGAAGCTTTCTTT
CDR3aa: CAGGLGGQGYTEAFF